This entry lists 22 T cell receptor beta chains sequenced from one sample in a study of T cells in Graves' hyperthyroidism and ophthalmopathy. RNA transcripts provided the source from which TCR beta CDR3 regions were amplified. Carried out on the TCR CDR3, a first-round RT-PCR used the HTBI primer set. MiXCR, run by TCRdb on the multiplex PCR reads, gives a single entry per CDR3 protein. This table has 400,000 to 600,000 distinct CDR3 sequences, 15% to 20% appearing once. Sequencing was carried out using blood. These receptor sequences come from a woman aged 25 to 39 with Graves' ophthalmopathy.

This clonotype was observed many times. The J gene is TRBJ1-2, the V gene TRBV4-2; 8 nucleotides line up with TRBD1. J was trimmed by 7 bases and V by 4 bases; bases with no gene match: 5. The CDR3 runs to 13 residues. The V gene's germline CDR1 is LGHNA and CDR2 YNFKEQ. The CDR3 DNA reads TGTGCCAGCAGCCTGACAGGGGAGGGTGGCTACACCTTC. It is translated as CASSLTGEGGYTF.

The chain employs TRBV11-2 and TRBJ2-5, with D perhaps TRBD1 or TRBD2 (5 bases each). CDR3 size: 14 residues. V was trimmed by 1 base and J by 2 bases, leaving 8 bases between them. The V gene's germline CDR1 is SGHAT and CDR2 FQNNGV. The CDR3 here is CASSLGGIQETQYF. The CDR3 DNA is TGTGCCAGCAGCTTAGGGGGGATTCAAGAGACCCAGTACTTC.

This clonotype was found a few times. The chain employs TRBV28 and TRBJ1-2; D ambiguous. Germline CDR1 MDHEN, CDR2 SYDVKM. V was trimmed by 3 bases and J by 8 bases, leaving 4 bases between them. The CDR3 has 10 amino acids. DNA for the CDR3: TGTGCCAGCAGTTTTAGGGGCTACACCTTC. It is translated as CASSFRGYTF.

The V gene is TRBV6-6, the J gene TRBJ1-2, with D perhaps matching TRBD1 (5 bases). CDR3 size: 12 residues. The V gene's germline CDR1 is MNHNY and CDR2 SVGAGI (reference sequence). Trimming left V 2 bases short and J 7 bases short, with 8 bases between. This chain's CDR3 is CASSYRGSGYTF. Here the CDR3 DNA reads TGTGCCAGCAGTTACAGGGGATCTGGCTACACCTTC.

This clonotype has only a few counts. This chain uses TRBV24-1 with TRBJ2-2; unclear D gene. The V gene lost 6 bases and the J gene lost 6 bases, with 13 bases spanning the gap. Germline-derived CDR1 and CDR2 are KGHDR and SFDVKD. The CDR3 consists of 14 residues. The CDR3: CATSTFWTAGELFF. CDR3 nucleotide sequence: TGTGCCACCAGTACATTTTGGACCGCCGGGGAGCTGTTTTTT.

The rearrangement joins TRBV27 to TRBJ1-5, with D uncertain. Trimming stripped 6 bases from V and 4 bases from J, with 13 bases between. The length of the CDR3 is 14 residues. Germline V CDR1 and CDR2: MNHEY, SMNVEV (reference sequence). The CDR3: CASSLFIGNQPQHF. The CDR3 DNA sequence: TGTGCCAGCAGCCTCTTCATCGGGAATCAGCCCCAGCATTTT.

The V call is TRBV7-8, the J call TRBJ2-3; D not resolved. V shed 5 bases and J shed 2 bases, with 11 bases lying between them. In germline, CDR1 is SGHVS, CDR2 FQNEAQ. The CDR3 consists of 14 residues. This chain's CDR3 is CASSHLLHTDTQYF. DNA of the CDR3: TGTGCCAGCAGCCATTTATTACACACAGATACGCAGTATTTT.

In this sample, this clonotype turned up many times. V is TRBV28 and J is TRBJ2-7; D might be TRBD1 (5 bases). CDR1 and CDR2 from the germline V gene are MDHEN and SYDVKM. V lost 4 bases to trimming and J lost 4 bases, with 20 bases between them. CDR3 size: 16 residues. CDR3 nucleotides: TGTGCCAGCAGTTCCTCCGACTTAGGGGCGCGGTACGAGCAGTACTTC. Translated: CASSSSDLGARYEQYF.

There are many counts of this clonotype. One junction end disagrees with the germline gene, perhaps due to a read error. The rearrangement links TRBV7-7 to TRBJ2-7, with 7 bases lining up with TRBD1. Per germline, CDR1 SSHAT and CDR2 FNYEAQ (reference sequence). The length of the CDR3 is 13 residues. The CDR3 sequence is CASSFEQGYEQYF. CDR3 sequence (DNA): TGTGCTAGCAGCTTCGAACAGGGGTACGAGCAGTACTTC.

The CDR3 sequence is CASSLPGYGYTF. The CDR3 DNA is TGTGCCAGCAGCTTGCCAGGGTATGGCTACACCTTC. The rearrangement uses TRBV5-5 and TRBJ1-2, with D perhaps matching TRBD1 (5 bases). This CDR3 comprises 12 residues. Germline V CDR1 and CDR2: SGHKS, YYEKEE (reference sequence). Trimming shortened V by 1 base and J by 5 bases, and 6 bases separated the two germline ends.

This CDR3 reads CASSLSAGGQGGYGYTF. The CDR3 DNA sequence: TGCGCCAGCAGCCTCTCTGCAGGGGGACAGGGGGGCTATGGCTACACCTTC. The chain couples TRBV4-3 to TRBJ1-2, with TRBD1 matching 11 bases. V trimming: 4 bases; J trimming: 4 bases; junction bases outside the gene matches: 11. Germline V gives CDR1 LGHNA, CDR2 YSLEER. There are 17 residues in the CDR3.

This clonotype was recorded at least ten times. The chain carries TRBV14 and TRBJ1-2; a weak D match, TRBD1 (6 bases). This CDR3 has 17 residues. V lost 1 base, J lost 4 bases, and 19 bases lay in between. Germline lookup yields CDR1 SGHDN and CDR2 FVKESK. The CDR3: CASSQVETGGPPYGYTF. DNA of the CDR3: TGTGCCAGCAGCCAAGTGGAGACAGGCGGCCCCCCCTATGGCTACACCTTC.

The chain recombines TRBV20-1 with TRBJ2-3; D gene uncertain. CDR1 is DFQATT and CDR2 is SNEGSKA in the germline V gene (reference sequence). Trimming removed 6 bases from V and 6 bases from J, with 7 bases in between. The CDR3 sequence is 10 residues long. In nucleotides, the CDR3 is TGCAGTGCCGACCCCGATACGCAGTATTTT. This sequence encodes CSADPDTQYF.

This clonotype was seen ten or more times. This rearrangement joins TRBV20-1 to TRBJ2-3; TRBD2 matches at 7 bases. CDR3 length equals 12 residues. V was clipped by 3 bases and J by 9 bases; unmatched bases: 6. Germline CDR1 DFQATT, CDR2 SNEGSKA (reference sequence). The CDR3 here is CSASEREGTQYF. In nucleotides, the CDR3 is TGCAGTGCTAGTGAGAGGGAGGGCACGCAGTATTTT.

The chain couples TRBV2 to TRBJ1-2; 8 bases line up with TRBD1. The CDR3 runs 13 residues. Germline CDR1 and CDR2: SNHLY and FYNNEI. The ends lost 6 bases at V and 12 bases at J; junction bases unmatched: 12. CDR3 coding DNA: TGTGCCAGCAGCCAGAGGGCACAGGGGGGGAACACCTTC. Its protein is CASSQRAQGGNTF. Looking up the rest from reference TRBV2 and TRBJ1-2 gives the full variable domain: EPEVTQTPSHQVTQMGQEVILRCVPISNHLYFYWYRQILGQKVEFLVSFYNNEISEKSEIFDDQFSVERPDGSNFTLKIRSTKLEDSAMYFCASSQRAQGGNTFGSGTRLTVV.

The V and J genes are TRBV6-1 and TRBJ1-6, with D unresolved. CDR1 MNHNS and CDR2 SASEGT come from the germline V gene. Trimming took 5 bases from V and 8 from J, leaving 7 bases between them. CDR3 length equals 12 residues. The CDR3 protein is CASSYGDSPLHF. The CDR3 region has the DNA TGTGCCAGCAGTTATGGGGATTCACCCCTCCACTTT.

This clonotype turned up a few times. The chain uses TRBV4-2 and TRBJ2-5; tentative D call: TRBD1 (6 bases). The germline V and J ends were trimmed by 2 bases and 4 bases, with 14 bases remaining between them. Germline CDR1 and CDR2: LGHNA and YNFKEQ. CDR3 size: 15 residues. CDR3 bases: TGTGCCAGCAGCCAATCACAGGGCGCTGGAGAGACCCAGTACTTC. Translating it yields CASSQSQGAGETQYF.

This clonotype occurred many times. The rearrangement uses TRBV20-1 and TRBJ2-7; no clear D gene. CDR1 and CDR2 from the germline V gene are DFQATT and SNEGSKA (reference sequence). Trimming shortened V by 0 bases and J by 4 bases, and 7 bases separated the two germline ends. CDR3 length: 12 residues. The CDR3 DNA reads TGCAGTGCTAGAGATACCGGTTACGAGCAGTACTTC. This translates into CSARDTGYEQYF.

This clonotype was counted ten times or more. The rearrangement links TRBV6-2 or TRBV6-3 to TRBJ2-3; TRBD2 might be the D (6 bases). CDR1 is MNHEY, CDR2 SVGEGT, per germline. The CDR3 extends over 16 amino acids. V shed 5 bases and J shed 1 base, with 16 bases lying between them. The CDR3 reads CASSRLVPLGTDTQYF. The CDR3 DNA reads as TGTGCCAGCAGTCGACTAGTTCCCCTCGGCACAGATACGCAGTATTTT.

The chain recombines TRBV27 with TRBJ2-1; D is perhaps TRBD1 or TRBD2 (5 bases each). The DNA end lines up better with TRBJ2-7; the J call may be wrong. The CDR3 length is 15 residues. Germline CDR1 reads MNHEY; CDR2 reads SMNVEV (reference sequence). The CDR3 bases are TGTGCCAGCAGTCCAAAAATGGGGACCTACAATGAGCAGTACTTC. Translating gives CASSPKMGTYNEQYF.

On this clonotype itself: Since a much larger clone is just one base distant, this may be a read error. The chain couples TRBV27 to TRBJ1-1, with 7 bases aligning to TRBD1. Germline V lookup: CDR1 MNHEY, CDR2 SMNVEV (reference sequence). The CDR3 runs to 16 residues. CDR3 in DNA: TGTGCCAGCAGCACAAAGACAGGGTCGTCAAACACTGGAGCTTTCTTT. It yields the protein CASSTKTGSSNTGAFF.

CDR3 in amino acids: CASSGGTSGSISYEQYF. Here the CDR3 DNA reads TGTGCCAGCAGCGGTGGGACTAGCGGGAGTATTAGCTACGAGCAGTACTTC. The V and J genes are TRBV7-9 and TRBJ2-7; 14 nucleotides agree with TRBD2. The V gene end was trimmed by 5 bases and the J gene end by 3 bases; junction bases not matched to a gene: 9. Germline assignment: CDR1 SEHNR and CDR2 FQNEAQ (reference sequence). The CDR3 is 17 amino acids.